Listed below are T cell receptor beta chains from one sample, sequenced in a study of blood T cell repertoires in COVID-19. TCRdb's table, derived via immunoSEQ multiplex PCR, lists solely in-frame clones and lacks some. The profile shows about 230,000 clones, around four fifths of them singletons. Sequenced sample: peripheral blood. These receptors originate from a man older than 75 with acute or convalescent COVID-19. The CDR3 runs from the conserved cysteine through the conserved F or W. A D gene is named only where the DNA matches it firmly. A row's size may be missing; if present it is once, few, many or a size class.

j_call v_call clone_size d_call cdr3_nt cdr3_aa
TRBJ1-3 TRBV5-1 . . TGCGCCAGCAGCTTGGGATCCGGCAGAGGTGGAAACACCATATATTTT CASSLGSGRGGNTIYF
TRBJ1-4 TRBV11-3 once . TGTGCCAGCAGCACCCGGGACACTCCGAAAACGTTAAGACTGTTTTTT CASSTRDTPKTLRLFF
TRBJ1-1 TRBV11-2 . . TGTGCCAGCAGCTTAATTGGGCCCGATGAAGCTTTCTTT CASSLIGPDEAFF
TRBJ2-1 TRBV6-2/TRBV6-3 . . TGTGCCAGCAGCCTTCTACGCGGAACGAGCTCCTACAATGAGCAGTTCTTC CASSLLRGTSSYNEQFF
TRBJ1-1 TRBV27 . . TGTGCCAGCAGTTCAGGACACAGGAACACTGAAGCTTTCTTT CASSSGHRNTEAFF
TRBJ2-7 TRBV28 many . TGTGCCAGCAGCCCCCCCCGGGGTCGGCCCTACGAGCAGTACTTC CASSPPRGRPYEQYF
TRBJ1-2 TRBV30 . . TGTGCCTGGAACCCCGGGGTCGTGCGTGGCTACACCTTC CAWNPGVVRGYTF
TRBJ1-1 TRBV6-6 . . TGTGCCACCAGGACAGCAATGAACACTGAAGCTTTCTTT CATRTAMNTEAFF
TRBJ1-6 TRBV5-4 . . TGTGCCAGCAGCTTAGACGTGGCGGATTCACCCCTCCACTTT CASSLDVADSPLHF
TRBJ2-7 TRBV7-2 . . TGTGCCAGCAGCTTACTCGGCGGATTAGACGAGCAGTACTTC CASSLLGGLDEQYF
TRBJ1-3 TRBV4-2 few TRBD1 TGTGCCAGCAGCCAAGGGGACAGGGAGGACACCATATATTTT CASSQGDREDTIYF
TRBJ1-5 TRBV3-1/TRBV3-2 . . TGTGCCAGCGGCACCTTTGAGCTAGAGCCCCAGCATTTT CASGTFELEPQHF
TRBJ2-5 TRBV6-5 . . TGTGCCAGCAGACCGAATGGACTGGCCCGAAGGGCCCAGTACTTC CASRPNGLARRAQYF
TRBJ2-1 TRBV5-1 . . TGCGCCAGCAGCGCAAGACTAGTTAATGAGCAGTTCTTC CASSARLVNEQFF
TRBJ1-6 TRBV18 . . TGTGCCAGCTCGGAGCGTGGACAGCCATTTTATAATTCACCCCTCCACTTT CASSERGQPFYNSPLHF
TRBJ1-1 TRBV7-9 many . TGTGCCAGCAGCTTCCAGTTTGGCACTGAAGCTTTCTTT CASSFQFGTEAFF
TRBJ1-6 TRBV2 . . TGTGCCAGCAGTGAGAGGAGTCAGGGTTTGGCCTATAATTCACCCCTCCACTTT CASSERSQGLAYNSPLHF
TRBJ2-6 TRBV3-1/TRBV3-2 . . TGTGCCAGCAGCCAAGACCGGGACATCCTCTCTGGGGCCAACGTCCTGACTTTC CASSQDRDILSGANVLTF
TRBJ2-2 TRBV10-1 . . TGCGCCAGCAGACGAGGAGGACGGAAGAACACCGGGGAGCTGTTTTTT CASRRGGRKNTGELFF
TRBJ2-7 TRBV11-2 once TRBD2 TGTGCCAGCAGCGTAGCGGGGGAGCAGTACTTC CASSVAGEQYF
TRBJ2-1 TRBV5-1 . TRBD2 TGCGCCAGCAGCTTGGCCGCACTAGCGGGAGAAGATCTCTACAATGAGCAGTTCTTC CASSLAALAGEDLYNEQFF
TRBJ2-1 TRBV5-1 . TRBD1 TGCGCCAGCAGCCCGGGACAGGCCTACAATGAGCAGTTCTTC CASSPGQAYNEQFF
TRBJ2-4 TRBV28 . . TGTGCCAGCAGCACCGGGGTGGAGGGGCTCATTCAGTACTTC CASSTGVEGLIQYF
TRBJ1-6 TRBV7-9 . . TGTGCCAGCAGCTTAGGCAGGAATAATTCACCCCTCCACTTT CASSLGRNNSPLHF
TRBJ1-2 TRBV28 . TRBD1 TGTGCCAGCAGTATACCCGGGACAGGGGACTACACCTTC CASSIPGTGDYTF
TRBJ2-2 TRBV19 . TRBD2 TGTGCCAGTATGGTGCTAGCGGGAGACACCGGGGAGCTGTTTTTT CASMVLAGDTGELFF
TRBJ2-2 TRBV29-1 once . TGCAGCGTTGAGGGCCAAGGTCGCAGCACCGGGGAGCTGTTTTTT CSVEGQGRSTGELFF
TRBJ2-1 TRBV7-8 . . TGTGCCAGCAGCATTCCTTTAGCGGACTCATACAATGAGCAGTTCTTC CASSIPLADSYNEQFF
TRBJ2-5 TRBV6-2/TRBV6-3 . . TGTGCCAGCAGTTACGTCGGGGGAGAGACCCAGTACTTC CASSYVGGETQYF
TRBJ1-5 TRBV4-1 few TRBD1 TGCGCCAGCCGTCTCAGGGACAGGGATCACCAGCCCCAGCATTTT CASRLRDRDHQPQHF
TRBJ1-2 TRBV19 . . TGTGCCAGTAGGGACACAAACTATGGCTACACCTTC CASRDTNYGYTF
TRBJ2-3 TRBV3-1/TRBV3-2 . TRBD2 TGTGCCAGCAGCCTCGCCCGGCTAGCGGGCACAGATACGCAGTATTTT CASSLARLAGTDTQYF
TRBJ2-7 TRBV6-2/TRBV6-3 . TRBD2 TGTGCCAGCAGTACGACTAGCGGGGGGGCCCGCGAGCAGTACTTC CASSTTSGGAREQYF
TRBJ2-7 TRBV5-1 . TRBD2 TGCGCCAGCAGCGATCCCGGGGGGACCTACGAGCAGTACTTC CASSDPGGTYEQYF
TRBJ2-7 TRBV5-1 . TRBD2 TGCGCCAGCTACCCGTCGCGGGGGGCAAACGAGCAGTACTTC CASYPSRGANEQYF
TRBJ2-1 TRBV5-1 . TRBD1 TGCGCCAGCAGCTCCGGGACAGGCGCCTCCTACAATGAGCAGTTCTTC CASSSGTGASYNEQFF
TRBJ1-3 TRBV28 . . TGTGCCAGCACCCCCCACGGCTCTGGAAACACCATATATTTT CASTPHGSGNTIYF
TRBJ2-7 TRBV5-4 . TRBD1 TGTGCCAGCAGCTGGGGAGGGGACAGGGACGAGCAGTACTTC CASSWGGDRDEQYF
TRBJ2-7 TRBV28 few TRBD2 TGTGCCAGCAGTTTGTCTAGCGGGAGGTCCTACGAGCAGTACTTC CASSLSSGRSYEQYF
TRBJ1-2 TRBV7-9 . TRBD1 TGTGCCAGCAGCACGACAGGGGCCGCAAAGGAAGGCTACACCTTC CASSTTGAAKEGYTF
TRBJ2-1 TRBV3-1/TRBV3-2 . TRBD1 TGTGCCAGCAGGCCGGGACAGGGCTACAATGAGCAGTTCTTC CASRPGQGYNEQFF
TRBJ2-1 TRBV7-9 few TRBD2 TGTGCCAGCAGCTCCCGGACTAGCGGGGCGTACAATGAGCAGTTCTTC CASSSRTSGAYNEQFF
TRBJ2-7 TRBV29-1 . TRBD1 TGCAGCGTTGCCGATCCTACAGGGGGACGATCCTACGAGCAGTACTTC CSVADPTGGRSYEQYF
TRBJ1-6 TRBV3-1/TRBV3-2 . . TGTGCCAGCAGCCTCCCATATCGGGGGGATTCACCCCTCCACTTT CASSLPYRGDSPLHF
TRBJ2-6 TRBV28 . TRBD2 TGTGCCAGCAGAGGACTAGCGGGGGCCCTCTCTGGGGCCAACGTCCTGACTTTC CASRGLAGALSGANVLTF
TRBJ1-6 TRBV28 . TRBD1 TGTGCCAGCAGTTTGACAGGGGGTAGACCCCTCCACTTT CASSLTGGRPLHF
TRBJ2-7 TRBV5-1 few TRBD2 TGCGCCAGCAGCTTCAACAGCGGACTAGCGCCCTACGAGCAGTACTTC CASSFNSGLAPYEQYF
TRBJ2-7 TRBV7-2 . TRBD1 TGTGCCAGCAGCTTAGTCGGACAGGGGGCTTCAGTGCAGTACTTC CASSLVGQGASVQYF
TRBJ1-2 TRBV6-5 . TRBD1 TGTGCCAGCACGCGGGACAGGGGCAACTATGGCTACACCTTC CASTRDRGNYGYTF
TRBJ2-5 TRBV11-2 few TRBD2 TGTGCCAGCAGCTTGAGTTCTAGCGGGAGAGGTAGCGAGACCCAGTACTTC CASSLSSSGRGSETQYF
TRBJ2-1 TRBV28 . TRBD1 TGTGCCAGCACCCCTGACAGGGCCTCCTACAATGAGCAGTTCTTC CASTPDRASYNEQFF